This TCR beta chain was sequenced during a study of cytomegalovirus exposure and HLA in healthy donors. This CDR3 comprises 14 residues. Germline trimming cut 6 bases from V and 8 bases from J; bases unmatched to any gene: 8. CDR1 and CDR2 from the germline V gene are SNHLY and FYNNEI. About this clone: Its antigen remains unknown.

Study-level results: HLA restriction was apparent for most CMV-associated TCR beta chains in a later analysis. In a later analysis, a missense DCLRE1C variant was linked to TCR beta V- and J-gene trimming. Later analysis indicated greater clonal expansion among HLA-associated TCR beta chains than among equally common other chains.

This PCR relied on a set of 60 Vbeta primers and 13 Jbeta primers. The protocol was immunoSEQ multiplex PCR, while the TCRdb copy is restricted to in-frame clones and leaves out a portion. The table shows fewer than 150,000 clones, with roughly 80% occurring only once. The clonotype originates from a man aged 40-49 years in good health and CMV-seronegative. The sample consisted of PBMCs. V gene TRBV2 combines with J gene TRBJ2-3, with 10 nucleotides matching TRBD2. CDR3 sequence: CASRTSGPGSTQYF. CDR3 nucleotides: TGTGCCAGCAGGACTAGCGGGCCAGGGAGTACGCAGTATTTT.